This TCR beta chain was sequenced during a study of T-cell memory formation after mild COVID-19 (dated by TCRdb to the early 2020s). Study-wide context: Most TCR sequence clusters were specific to one of the two donors. In a couple of donors, T-cell clones that expanded and contracted after mild COVID-19 were tracked by sequencing TCRalpha and TCRbeta repertoires over time. Two young, previously healthy adult volunteers, one female and one male, were included in the cohort.

The sequencer was an Illumina NovaSeq 6000. TCRalpha and TCRbeta cDNA libraries were built by 5'RACE with constant-segment primers, adding sample barcodes and unique molecular identifiers. Trizol reagent was used to extract RNA from every sample. The libraries were amplified in two PCR steps, and the second step added a second sample barcode and Illumina TruSeq adapters. The libraries were sequenced on an Illumina NovaSeq using 2 x 150 bp paired-end reads. The original pipeline was this. With migec v1.2.7, reads were demultiplexed and then collapsed into UMI-guided consensus sequences. Using mixcr v2.1.11, the UMI consensuses were aligned to TRA and TRB V and J templates and assembled into clonotypes. Clonotypes were classified as expanded or contracted when called significant by both edgeR and NoisET, with noise models trained on biological replicates. For edgeR calls, the cutoffs were a false discovery rate-adjusted p below 0.01 and a log2 fold-change threshold of 1. As an exploratory analysis of dynamics, max-normalized trajectories of the 1000 most abundant clonotypes were examined with PCA combined with hierarchical clustering. The CD4 or CD8 phenotype of responding clones was assigned using the separately sequenced CD4+ and CD8+ repertoires. TCRdb reanalyzed the raw reads on its own, using fastp at Q25 for trimming and MiXCR for clone calling, and kept in-frame beta chains. Merged by CDR3 protein, the rows form single entries marked with the most common genes and DNA. The V and J calls were not made by the authors but by TCRdb's processing. In all, the sample holds 100,000 or so distinct CDR3 sequences, and roughly 10% of those were seen once. Around 39% of the sample lies in the top ten.

Study-wide conclusions, independent of this receptor: Balanced CD4/CD8 phenotypes were observed for clones contracting from day 15 to 85, whereas a bias towards CD4+ was observed for a second wave of clones expanding from day 15 to 37. SARS-CoV-2 specificity of the second-wave clones peaking on day 37 was not confirmed. Contracting CD4+ clones were found mainly in CM and EM memory subsets, while CD8+ clones were enriched in EMRA. Only a couple of mild cases were covered in the study, and larger cohorts including severe cases with pre-infection samples were considered necessary. Some responding clones were detected in pre-infection memory, suggesting pre-existing cross-reactive memory T cells joined the SARS-CoV-2 response.

Ficoll-Paque density gradient centrifugation was used to isolate PBMCs. This clonotype was found many times. Its antigen target is currently unknown. Base qualities are missing; no much larger clone stands one base away. This clonotype was obtained from a young man who had mild COVID-19 (a few samples of this study predate the infection). The sample titles of this study are shuffled in the database, so cell type and time point are left out; the donor was told from shared clones. Sequencing was carried out using PBMCs or a T cell subset sorted from them (not recorded which).

The nucleotide sequence reads TGTGCCAGCAGCTTAGTGGTGGGGCCGAACACCGGGGAGCTGTTTTTT. Its amino acids are CASSLVVGPNTGELFF. This chain is built from TRBV7-9 and TRBJ2-2, and perhaps TRBD1 as D gene, on 5 matching bases. The CDR3 covers 16 residues, taking in both the cysteine and the phenylalanine. Left in the record is the CDR3 DNA by itself, 48 bases read in frame from the first base. V and J lose 1 base and 0 bases, and a span of 9 bases separates them. The germline V gene (reference sequence) yields SEHNR for CDR1 and FQNEAQ for CDR2. The reference TRBV7-9 and TRBJ2-2 proteins fill in what lies around the CDR3, so the full variable domain reads DTGVSQNPRHKITKRGQNVTFRCDPISEHNRLYWYRQTLGQGPEFLTYFQNEAQLEKSRLLSDRFSAERPKGSFSTLEIQRTEQGDSAMYLCASSLVVGPNTGELFFGEGSRLTVL.